What follows are 22 T cell receptor beta chains derived from one specimen sequenced in a study of T cell repertoires in aging, cancer and after chemotherapy. Amplification of TCR beta used genomic DNA extracted from peripheral blood. Multiplex touch-down PCR with TRB-A/B primers amplified rearranged V-D-J TRB sequences. TCRdb recomputed calls from the multiplex PCR reads with MiXCR, one row per CDR3 protein. In the table there are 5,000 or so distinct CDR3 sequences, under 40% of which are singletons. Sequenced: blood. The receptors were gathered from a human donor with a blood cancer.

CDR3 sequence: CASRQGGSNEQFF. For the CDR3, the DNA is TGTGCCAGCAGACAGGGGGGGAGTAATGAGCAGTTCTTC. J is TRBJ2-1 and V is TRBV7-2; tentatively, D is TRBD1 (8 bases). This CDR3 is built from 13 residues. The germline V gene encodes CDR1 SGHTA and CDR2 FQGNSA. V was trimmed by 6 bases and J by 7 bases, leaving 13 bases between them.

V usage is TRBV7-9 and J usage is TRBJ2-6; 12 bases are shared with TRBD1. Trimming at V came to 8 bases and at J to 3 bases, leaving 8 bases not matched to a gene. The CDR3 contains 17 residues. The germline CDR1 and CDR2 sequences are SEHNR and FQNEAQ (reference sequence). The CDR3 DNA reads TGTGCCAGCTCACCGGGACAGGGGGCGTATGGGGCCAACGTCCTGACTTTC. Translation: CASSPGQGAYGANVLTF.

There are a few counts of this clonotype. J is TRBJ1-2 and V is TRBV12-3 or TRBV12-4, with D possibly being TRBD1 (5 bases). V lost 6 bases and J lost 8, with 10 bases in between. The CDR3 contains 11 residues. The CDR3, as DNA: TGTGCCAGCAGGCCAGGGAGGGGCTACACCTTC. It encodes CASRPGRGYTF.

V and J are TRBV20-1 and TRBJ2-1, with D unclear. The germline V gene encodes CDR1 DFQATT and CDR2 SNEGSKA (reference sequence). The CDR3 has 11 amino acids. V was trimmed by 2 bases and J by 3 bases, leaving 2 bases between them. The CDR3 region has the DNA TGCAGTGCTAGAAACTACAATGAGCAGTTCTTC. Translating gives CSARNYNEQFF.

This chain links TRBV12-3 or TRBV12-4 with TRBJ1-2; tentatively, D is TRBD1 (5 bases). The V and J ends lost 6 bases and 3 bases respectively, with 14 bases between them. The CDR3 length is 14 residues. The CDR3 DNA reads as TGTGCCAGCAGCGAGGATGGGGGGGACTATGGCTACACCTTC. Amino acids: CASSEDGGDYGYTF.

As regards this clonotype: Its ends do not fully match the called genes, so a read error is possible. This chain joins TRBV6-5 and TRBJ2-5, with 9 bases identical to TRBD1. This CDR3 region has 10 residues. Per the germline V gene, CDR1 is MNHEY and CDR2 is SVGAGI. DNA for the CDR3: TGTGCCAGCAGCGGGACAGGGTCGGGTTTC. Its protein product is CASSGTGSGF.

The gene calls are TRBV27 and TRBJ2-1, with 15 bases matching TRBD2. J lost 0 bases, V lost 9 bases, and 3 bases had no gene match. The germline V gene has CDR1 MNHEY and CDR2 SMNVEV (reference sequence). The CDR3 has 16 amino acids. The CDR3 bases are TGTGCCAGTGGACTAGCGGGGGGGAGCTCCTACAATGAGCAGTTCTTC. It encodes CASGLAGGSSYNEQFF.

J is TRBJ1-1 and V is TRBV19, with D possibly TRBD1 on 5 matching bases. The germline CDR1 and CDR2 sequences are LNHDA and SQIVND (reference sequence). The CDR3 covers 16 residues. Trimming took 1 base from V and 1 from J, leaving 13 bases between them. This CDR3 reads CASSIGGLSGNTEAFF. In DNA form, the CDR3 reads TGTGCCAGTAGTATAGGGGGGTTGAGCGGGAACACTGAAGCTTTCTTT.

With respect to this clonotype: The junction does not match germline at one end; this may be a read error. The chain uses TRBV4-2 and TRBJ1-2; D is possibly TRBD1 (6 bases). Germline CDR1 is LGHNA and CDR2 is YNFKEQ. CDR3 length equals 16 residues. CDR3: CASSQAGSNHIYRVSF. The CDR3 nucleotides read TGTGCCAGCAGCCAAGCTGGGTCGAATCATATATACAGGGTTTCCTTC.

This clonotype was observed a handful of times. The V call is TRBV20-1, the J call TRBJ1-2; D is unresolved. The CDR3 has 11 amino acids. CDR1 and CDR2 (germline): DFQATT, SNEGSKA (reference sequence). V gave up 3 bases and J gave up 2 bases, with 4 bases separating them. CDR3 DNA: TGCAGTGCTAGCCCCAACTATGGCTACACCTTC. It is translated as CSASPNYGYTF.

This clonotype was detected a few times. The rearrangement links TRBV11-1 to TRBJ1-5, with no clear D. V shed 1 base and J shed 5 bases, with 6 bases lying between them. The CDR3 contains 13 residues. CDR1 is SGHAT, CDR2 FQDESV, per germline (reference sequence). The CDR3 sequence is CASSLDGYQPQHF. CDR3 bases: TGTGCCAGCAGCTTAGACGGGTATCAGCCCCAGCATTTT.

The chain carries TRBV6-1 and TRBJ2-3; TRBD1 aligns across 7 bases. The ends lost 2 bases at V and 2 bases at J; junction bases unmatched: 10. CDR3 length equals 17 residues. Looked up from germline, CDR1 is MNHNS and CDR2 is SASEGT. The CDR3 here is CASSEPLGQILTDTQYF. CDR3 sequence (DNA): TGTGCCAGCAGTGAACCTCTGGGACAGATACTCACAGATACGCAGTATTTT.

This clonotype appeared a few times. This chain links TRBV29-1 with TRBJ1-1; D is ambiguous. The CDR3 contains 12 residues. The ends were cut back, 6 bases at V and 5 bases at J, with 13 bases in the middle. Germline V gene sequence: CDR1 SQVTM, CDR2 ANQGSEA. The CDR3 coding sequence is TGCAGCGTGAGGAGAGGAAAGACTGAAGCTTTCTTT. It yields the protein CSVRRGKTEAFF. Filled out from reference TRBV29-1 and TRBJ1-1, the complete variable domain reads SAVISQKPSRDICQRGTSLTIQCQVDSQVTMMFWYRQQPGQSLTLIATANQGSEATYESGFVIDKFPISRPNLTFSTLTVSNMSPEDSSIYLCSVRRGKTEAFFGQGTRLTVV.

DNA for the CDR3: TGCAGTGCTAGAGAAGGGCGGGTCTACGAGCAGTACTTC. It codes for CSAREGRVYEQYF. The chain combines TRBV20-1 with TRBJ2-7, with D maybe TRBD2 (5 bases). Trimming cost V 0 bases and J 3 bases, with 9 bases left between them. The CDR3 has 13 amino acids. Germline CDR1 reads DFQATT; CDR2 reads SNEGSKA (reference sequence).

The chain has TRBV12-3 or TRBV12-4 and TRBJ2-2, with D unresolved. This CDR3 has 12 amino acids. Trimming stripped 4 bases from V and 6 bases from J, with 6 bases between. CDR3 in DNA: TGTGCCAGCAGTTACTACTCCGGGGAGCTGTTTTTT. The encoded protein is CASSYYSGELFF.

The chain couples TRBV29-1 to TRBJ2-3; 7 bases align to TRBD2. The CDR3 spans 15 residues. Trimming at V came to 6 bases and at J to 3 bases, leaving 12 bases not matched to a gene. The germline V gene has CDR1 SQVTM and CDR2 ANQGSEA. Here the CDR3 DNA reads TGCAGCGTCTCCCCCCCAGGGAGGGGTACAGATACGCAGTATTTT. It yields the protein CSVSPPGRGTDTQYF.

The chain couples TRBV30 to TRBJ2-1; 12 nucleotides agree with TRBD2. V lost 7 bases and J lost 0; bases outside the gene matches: 7. The CDR3 length is 16 residues. The germline CDR1 and CDR2 sequences are GTSNPN and SVGIG (reference sequence). CDR3: CAFWTSGVGSYNEQFF. The DNA of the CDR3 is TGTGCCTTTTGGACTAGCGGGGTTGGCTCCTACAATGAGCAGTTCTTC.

This clonotype turned up a few times. This chain connects TRBV5-6 to TRBJ1-1; D remains ambiguous. In germline, CDR1 is SGHDT, CDR2 YYEEEE. The V gene lost 2 bases and the J gene lost 1 base, with 6 bases spanning the gap. The CDR3 is 13 amino acids. This CDR3 reads CASSFTANTEAFF. As DNA, the CDR3 is TGTGCCAGCAGCTTTACAGCGAACACTGAAGCTTTCTTT.

The rearrangement joins TRBV13 to TRBJ2-1; 12 bases are a match to TRBD2. Germline values: CDR1 PRHDT, CDR2 FYEKMQ (reference sequence). The V segment lost 3 bases and the J segment 5 bases; nucleotides outside the gene matches: 5. This CDR3 region has 16 residues. As DNA, the CDR3 is TGTGCCAGCAGCTTGTGGACTAGCGGGGCTAACAATGAGCAGTTCTTC. This gives the protein CASSLWTSGANNEQFF.

This chain links TRBV20-1 with TRBJ1-1; the D is unclear. CDR1 is DFQATT and CDR2 is SNEGSKA in the germline V gene (reference sequence). The CDR3 extends over 11 amino acids. The V gene lost 6 bases and the J gene lost 4 bases, with 9 bases spanning the gap. CDR3: CSADWGTEAFF. The CDR3, as DNA: TGCAGTGCGGACTGGGGCACTGAAGCTTTCTTT.

This clonotype came up a few times. The chain employs TRBV15 and TRBJ2-7; no clear D gene. Germline-derived CDR1 and CDR2 are LNHNV and YYDKDF (reference sequence). The V end was cut by 0 bases, the J end by 4 bases, with 7 bases between. The CDR3 extends over 13 amino acids. The CDR3 nucleotides are TGTGCCACCAGCAGAGATCATTTTTACGAGCAGTACGTC. Translated, it gives CATSRDHFYEQYV.

The gene calls are TRBV27 and TRBJ1-5, with 8 bases that match TRBD1. The CDR3 consists of 15 residues. CDR1 and CDR2 (germline): MNHEY, SMNVEV (reference sequence). V dropped 3 bases and J dropped 7; count of bases not matched to a gene: 8. CDR3 sequence (DNA): TGTGCCAGCAGTTTCGACAGGGGATCGGGGCAGCCCCAGCATTTT. It specifies CASSFDRGSGQPQHF.